The next 12 T cell receptor beta chains were all read from a single sample in a study of blood T cell repertoires in COVID-19. Sequencing used immunoSEQ multiplex PCR; TCRdb keeps in-frame clones, though not all of them. The sample carries under 75,000 clones, about 92% recorded once. Sequencing was performed on peripheral blood. The receptors derive from a man between 50 and 59 years old with active COVID-19.

This chain connects TRBV3-1 (or the pseudogene TRBV3-2) to TRBJ2-2; 11 nucleotides agree with TRBD2. With V trimmed by 4 bases and J by 5 bases, 6 bases remained unmatched. This CDR3 comprises 16 residues. From germline, CDR1 is LGHDT and CDR2 YNNKEL (reference sequence). Here the CDR3 reads CASSPLAGGWTGELFF. CDR3 sequence (DNA): TGTGCCAGCAGCCCTCTAGCGGGAGGATGGACCGGGGAGCTGTTTTTT.

V and J are TRBV7-3 and TRBJ2-7; 7 nucleotides match TRBD2. J gave up 7 bases and V 5 bases, and 8 bases lay outside the gene matches. The length of the CDR3 is 13 residues. Germline V gene data show CDR1 as SGHTA and CDR2 as FQGTGA. CDR3: CASSLQRGSEQYF. The CDR3 DNA follows: TGTGCCAGCAGCCTCCAGCGGGGAAGTGAGCAGTACTTC.

The J gene is TRBJ2-1, the V gene TRBV6-2 or TRBV6-3; D may be TRBD1 (6 bases). Trimming cost V 3 bases and J 6 bases, with 21 bases left between them. The CDR3 spans 17 residues. Germline V lookup: CDR1 MNHEY, CDR2 SVGEGT. As DNA, the CDR3 is TGTGCCAGCAGTTATGGGCCCAGAGGCGGCAGGGGCAATGAGCAGTTCTTC. This codes for CASSYGPRGGRGNEQFF.

The genes are TRBV6-5 and TRBJ2-1, with 11 bases matching TRBD2. The V gene end was trimmed by 6 bases and the J gene end by 4 bases; junction bases not matched to a gene: 5. The CDR3 consists of 15 residues. Germline CDR1 MNHEY, CDR2 SVGAGI. The CDR3 sequence is CASRNSGGVYNEQFF. The CDR3 nucleotides are TGTGCCAGCAGAAATAGCGGGGGGGTTTACAATGAGCAGTTCTTC.

V gene TRBV28 combines with J gene TRBJ2-7; no clear D. V was pared by 11 bases and J by 6 bases, with 20 bases between. The CDR3 is 13 amino acids. Germline CDR1 and CDR2: MDHEN and SYDVKM. This chain's CDR3 is CAYTVGQSSEQYF. The DNA of the CDR3 is TGTGCCTATACGGTGGGCCAAAGCTCCGAGCAGTACTTC.

The chain combines TRBV6-2 or TRBV6-3 with TRBJ2-3; D perhaps matches TRBD2 (6 bases). The CDR3 extends over 17 amino acids. From germline, CDR1 is MNHEY and CDR2 SVGEGT. The ends were cut back, 2 bases at V and 1 base at J, with 16 bases in the middle. Here the CDR3 reads CASSYPTAGPRTDTQYF. The DNA of the CDR3 is TGTGCCAGCAGTTACCCGACCGCGGGACCCCGCACAGATACGCAGTATTTT.

This rearrangement joins TRBV11-2 to TRBJ1-5; D gene uncertain. The V gene lost 1 base and the J gene lost 6 bases, with 10 bases spanning the gap. CDR1 SGHAT and CDR2 FQNNGV come from the germline V gene. CDR3 length: 14 amino acids. The CDR3 reads CASSLVLGGQPQHF. As DNA, the CDR3 is TGTGCCAGCAGCTTAGTCCTTGGAGGTCAGCCCCAGCATTTT.

This clone was recorded only once. Mismatch with germline at one junction end may stem from a read error. The gene calls are TRBV29-1 and TRBJ1-2; weak D call: TRBD1 (5 bases). This CDR3 has 9 residues. CDR1 SQVTM and CDR2 ANQGSEA come from the germline V gene. CDR3 nucleotide sequence: TGCAGAGGAGGGGAGGGAGGCTCCTTC. It is translated as CRGGEGGSF.

The chain joins TRBV9 to TRBJ2-1; D remains ambiguous. Germline CDR1 SGDLS, CDR2 YYNGEE. The ends were cut back, 0 bases at V and 4 bases at J, with 5 bases in the middle. The CDR3 is 13 residues long. This chain's CDR3 is CASSVAVYNEQFF. As DNA, the CDR3 is TGTGCCAGCAGCGTAGCAGTATACAATGAGCAGTTCTTC. The full variable domain, with the rest looked up from reference TRBV9 and TRBJ2-1, is DSGVTQTPKHLITATGQRVTLRCSPRSGDLSVYWYQQSLDQGLQFLIQYYNGEERAKGNILERFSAQQFPDLHSELNLSSLELGDSALYFCASSVAVYNEQFFGPGTRLTVL.

Comments on this clone: A read error may account for a junction end that differs from germline. The chain recombines TRBV7-7 with TRBJ2-5, with 8 bases that match TRBD2. There are 16 residues in the CDR3. Germline V gene sequence: CDR1 SSHAT, CDR2 FNYEAQ (reference sequence). The CDR3 nucleotides are TGTGCTAGCAGCTTAGCGCGACGGGGGGGCGGAGAGACCCAGTACTTC. It specifies CASSLARRGGGETQYF.

This sequence joins TRBV3-1 (or the pseudogene TRBV3-2) and TRBJ2-1, with 15 positions matching TRBD2. Trimming removed 0 bases from V and 3 bases from J; junction bases left unmatched: 9. Germline V gives CDR1 LGHDT, CDR2 YNNKEL (reference sequence). The CDR3 covers 20 residues. DNA of the CDR3: TGTGCCAGCAGCCAAGATGCCCCGGGGACTAGCGGGGGGCTCTACAATGAGCAGTTCTTC. Amino acid sequence: CASSQDAPGTSGGLYNEQFF.

In this sample, this clone turned up a few times. This sequence joins TRBV5-6 and TRBJ1-2, with a possible D match to TRBD1 (6 bases). V dropped 4 bases and J dropped 8 bases, with 18 bases sitting between them. Germline V gives CDR1 SGHDT, CDR2 YYEEEE. The CDR3 contains 14 residues. The CDR3 loop reads CASSPRGSRGGYTF. CDR3 DNA sequence: TGTGCCAGCAGCCCCCGAGGCTCCAGGGGCGGCTACACCTTC.